The 8 T cell receptor beta chains below were found in one sample sequenced in a study of T-cell memory formation after mild COVID-19. TCRdb re-analysed the 5' RACE reads in MiXCR, keeping a single row per CDR3 protein. The sample records about 250,000 distinct CDR3 sequences, 15% to 19% being singletons. Input material: PBMCs or a T cell subset sorted from them (not recorded which). The receptors were gathered from an adult woman who had mild COVID-19 (a few samples of this study predate the infection). Cell type and time point are not known.

V is TRBV12-3 or TRBV12-4 and J is TRBJ1-4; tentatively, D is TRBD1 (5 bases). The CDR3 runs to 16 residues. V lost 2 bases and J lost 0, with 10 bases in between. The CDR3, as DNA: TGTGCCAGCAGTTTAAGACAGCGAGCAACTAATGAAAAACTGTTTTTT. It is translated as CASSLRQRATNEKLFF.

The V call is TRBV2, the J call TRBJ2-5; 9 bases map to TRBD2. In germline, CDR1 is SNHLY, CDR2 FYNNEI. V gave up 7 bases and J gave up 5 bases; unmatched junction bases: 5. CDR3 length equals 13 residues. As DNA, the CDR3 is TGTGCCAGCACCCGGACTAGCGTGGAGACCCAGTACTTC. Translating it yields CASTRTSVETQYF.

This clonotype showed up just a few times. The chain is built from TRBV11-3 and TRBJ2-3; TRBD2 aligns across 10 bases. V trimming: 2 bases; J trimming: 2 bases; junction bases outside the gene matches: 13. CDR3 length equals 19 residues. Germline V lookup: CDR1 SGHNT, CDR2 YENEEA. CDR3 nucleotides: TGTGCCAGCAGCTTAACTAGCGGGACCCAGATCCGTTCCACAGATACGCAGTATTTT. Amino acid sequence: CASSLTSGTQIRSTDTQYF. Using reference TRBV11-3 and TRBJ2-3 for the parts outside the CDR3, the full variable domain is EAGVVQSPRYKIIEKKQPVAFWCNPISGHNTLYWYLQNLGQGPELLIRYENEEAVDDSQLPKDRFSAERLKGVDSTLKIQPAELGDSAVYLCASSLTSGTQIRSTDTQYFGPGTRLTVL.

This rearrangement joins TRBV30 to TRBJ1-1; D remains unclear. Trimming removed 0 bases at V and 0 bases at J, with 8 bases between. The CDR3 spans 14 residues. From germline, CDR1 is GTSNPN and CDR2 SVGIG (reference sequence). The CDR3: CAWSVWRVNTEAFF. DNA for the CDR3: TGTGCCTGGAGTGTTTGGAGGGTGAACACTGAAGCTTTCTTT. Variable domain in full (rest from reference TRBV30 and TRBJ1-1): SQTIHQWPATLVQPVGSPLSLECTVEGTSNPNLYWYRQAAGRGLQLLFYSVGIGQISSEVPQNLSASRPQDRQFILSSKKLLLSDSGFYLCAWSVWRVNTEAFFGQGTRLTVV.

The CDR3 region is CASSSEKTGGGFGYTF. CDR3 nucleotide sequence: TGTGCCAGCAGCTCAGAAAAGACAGGGGGCGGTTTTGGCTACACCTTC. The rearrangement links TRBV7-9 to TRBJ1-2, with 10 bases identical to TRBD1. With 4 bases clipped from V and 7 bases from J, the junction kept 12 bases outside the gene matches. Germline assignment: CDR1 SEHNR and CDR2 FQNEAQ (reference sequence). The CDR3 sequence is 16 residues long.

The V gene is TRBV10-3, the J gene TRBJ2-1; tentatively, D is TRBD2 (7 bases). CDR3 length: 17 residues. V lost 2 bases to trimming and J lost 9 bases, with 23 bases between them. Germline V gene sequence: CDR1 ENHRY, CDR2 SYGVKD. The DNA of the CDR3 is TGTGCCATCAGTGAGGGGGGGGACGACCTCCGGGGGCGTGAGCAGTTCTTC. Protein product: CAISEGGDDLRGREQFF.

The chain combines TRBV20-1 with TRBJ1-4; D not resolved. The CDR3 runs to 15 residues. Trimming removed 1 base at V and 6 bases at J, with 15 bases between. Per the germline V gene, CDR1 is DFQATT and CDR2 is SNEGSKA (reference sequence). The CDR3 DNA is TGCAGTGCTAGAGGAGCTTGGGCAGGACATGAAAAACTGTTTTTT. This codes for CSARGAWAGHEKLFF.

V is TRBV30 and J is TRBJ1-1; D unresolved. Germline loops: CDR1 GTSNPN, CDR2 SVGIG (reference sequence). Trimming took 3 bases from V and 1 from J, leaving 3 bases between them. This CDR3 spans 11 amino acids. The chain's CDR3 is CAWRKNTEAFF. The CDR3 coding sequence is TGTGCCTGGAGAAAGAACACTGAAGCTTTCTTT.